This T cell receptor beta chain was sequenced for a study of early T cells in non-severe SARS-CoV-2 infection. Study outcomes and limitations: VDJdb-based annotation leaned toward anti-spike CD8 responses and missed private and CD4 specificities.

The sample holds many counts of this clonotype. Its antigen remains unknown. Individual cDNA molecules carried attached unique molecular identifiers. Each CDR3 protein gets one entry after TCRdb re-called the 5' RACE reads with MiXCR. The repertoire holds fewer than 65,000 distinct CDR3 sequences, with 7.5% to 10% as singletons. V lost 6 bases and J lost 7; bases outside the gene matches: 8. This CDR3 is 14 amino acids long. Germline values: CDR1 LNHNV, CDR2 YYDKDF (reference sequence). The sequence derives from an adult who was a healthcare worker with PCR-confirmed SARS-CoV-2 infection or an uninfected control (not recorded which). The sample was whole blood. This chain uses TRBV15 with TRBJ2-1; TRBD1 aligns across 8 bases. CDR3 in DNA: TGTGCCACCAGTTGGGCAGGGGGCGTTAATGAGCAGTTCTTC. Protein sequence: CATSWAGGVNEQFF. The variable domain in full, with the rest retrieved from reference TRBV15 and TRBJ2-1, is DAMVIQNPRYQVTQFGKPVTLSCSQTLNHNVMYWYQQKSSQAPKLLFHYYDKDFNNEADTPDNFQSRRPNTSFCFLDIRSPGLGDTAMYLCATSWAGGVNEQFFGPGTRLTVL.